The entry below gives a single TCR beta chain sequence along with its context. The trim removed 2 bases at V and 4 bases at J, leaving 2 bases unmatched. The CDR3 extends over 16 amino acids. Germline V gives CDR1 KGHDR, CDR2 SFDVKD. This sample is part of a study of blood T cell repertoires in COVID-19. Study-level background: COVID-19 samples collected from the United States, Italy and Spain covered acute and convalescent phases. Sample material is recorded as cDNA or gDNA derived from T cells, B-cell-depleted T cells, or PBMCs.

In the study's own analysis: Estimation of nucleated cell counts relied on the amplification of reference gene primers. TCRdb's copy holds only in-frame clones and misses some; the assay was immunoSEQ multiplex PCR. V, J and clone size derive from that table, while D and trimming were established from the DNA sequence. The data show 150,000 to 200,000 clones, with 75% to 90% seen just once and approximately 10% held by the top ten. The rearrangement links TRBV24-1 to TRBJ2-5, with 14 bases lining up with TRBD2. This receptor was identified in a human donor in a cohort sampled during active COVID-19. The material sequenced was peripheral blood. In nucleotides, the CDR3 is TGTGCCACCAGTGATTCGGGGACTAGCGGGGGAGAGACCCAGTACTTC. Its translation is CATSDSGTSGGETQYF.